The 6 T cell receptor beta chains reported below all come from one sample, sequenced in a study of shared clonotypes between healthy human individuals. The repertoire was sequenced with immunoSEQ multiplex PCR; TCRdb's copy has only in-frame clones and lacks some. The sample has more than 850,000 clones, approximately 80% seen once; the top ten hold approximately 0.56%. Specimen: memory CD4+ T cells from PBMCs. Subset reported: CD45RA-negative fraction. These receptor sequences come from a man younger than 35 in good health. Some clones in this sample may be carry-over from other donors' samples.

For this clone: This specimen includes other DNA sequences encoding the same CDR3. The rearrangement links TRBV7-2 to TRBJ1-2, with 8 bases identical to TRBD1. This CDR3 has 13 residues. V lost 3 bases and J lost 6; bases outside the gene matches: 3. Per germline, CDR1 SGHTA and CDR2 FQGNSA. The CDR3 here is CASSFGQGNGYTF. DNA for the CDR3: TGTGCCAGCAGCTTTGGACAGGGTAATGGCTACACCTTC.

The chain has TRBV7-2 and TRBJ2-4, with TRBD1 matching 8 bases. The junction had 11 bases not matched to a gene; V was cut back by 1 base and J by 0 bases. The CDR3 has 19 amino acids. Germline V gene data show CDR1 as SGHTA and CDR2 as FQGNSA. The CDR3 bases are TGTGCCAGCAGCTTAGTATTGGGGGGAGACAGGGGAGCCAAAAACATTCAGTACTTC. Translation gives CASSLVLGGDRGAKNIQYF.

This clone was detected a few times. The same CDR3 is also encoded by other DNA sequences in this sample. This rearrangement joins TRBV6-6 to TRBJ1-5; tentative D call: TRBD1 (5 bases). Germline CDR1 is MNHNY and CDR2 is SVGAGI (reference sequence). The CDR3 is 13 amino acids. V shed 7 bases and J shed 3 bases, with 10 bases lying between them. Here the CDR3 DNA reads TGTGCCAGCATGGCAGGGTCCAATCAGCCCCAGCATTTT. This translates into CASMAGSNQPQHF.

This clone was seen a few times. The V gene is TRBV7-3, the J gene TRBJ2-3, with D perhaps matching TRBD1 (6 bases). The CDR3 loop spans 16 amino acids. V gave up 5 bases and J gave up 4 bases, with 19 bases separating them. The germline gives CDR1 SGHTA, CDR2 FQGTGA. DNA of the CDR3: TGTGCCAGCAGCAAGGCAGGGGACGTCGCTTCAGATACGCAGTATTTT. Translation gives CASSKAGDVASDTQYF.

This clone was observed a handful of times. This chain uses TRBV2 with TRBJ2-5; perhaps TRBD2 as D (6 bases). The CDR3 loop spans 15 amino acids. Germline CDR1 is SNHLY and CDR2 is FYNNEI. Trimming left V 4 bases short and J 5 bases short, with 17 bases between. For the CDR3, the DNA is TGTGCCAGCAGTGGTGGGGCGGGGATGGGGGAGACCCAGTACTTC. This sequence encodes CASSGGAGMGETQYF.

The CDR3 reads CASSPLRAYSNQPQHF. As DNA, the CDR3 is TGTGCCAGCAGTCCTCTTAGGGCTTATAGCAATCAGCCCCAGCATTTT. The chain links TRBV28 to TRBJ1-5; no definite D call. Trimming stripped 5 bases from V and 0 bases from J, with 14 bases between. The CDR3 is 16 amino acids. CDR1 is MDHEN and CDR2 is SYDVKM in the germline V gene.